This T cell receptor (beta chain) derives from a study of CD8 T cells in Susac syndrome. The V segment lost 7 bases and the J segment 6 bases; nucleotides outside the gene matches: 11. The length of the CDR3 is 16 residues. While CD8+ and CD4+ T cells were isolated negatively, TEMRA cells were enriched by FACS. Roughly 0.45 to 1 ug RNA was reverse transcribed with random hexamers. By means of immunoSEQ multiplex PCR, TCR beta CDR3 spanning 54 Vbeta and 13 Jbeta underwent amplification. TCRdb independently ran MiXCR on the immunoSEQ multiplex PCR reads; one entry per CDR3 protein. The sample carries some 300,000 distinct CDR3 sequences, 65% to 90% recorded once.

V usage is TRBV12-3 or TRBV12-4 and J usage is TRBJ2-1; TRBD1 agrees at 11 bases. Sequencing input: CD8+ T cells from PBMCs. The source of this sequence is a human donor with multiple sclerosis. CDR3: CASIKIPGQGGNEQFF. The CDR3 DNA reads TGTGCCAGCATTAAGATCCCGGGACAGGGGGGCAATGAGCAGTTCTTC.